What follows describes a single T cell receptor beta chain. Its specificity is unknown. Study-level points and caveats: Larger-cohort validation covered only one TCR beta V-J rearrangement. Tumor-infiltrating Treg TCR alpha and beta sequences overlapped most with tumor naive CD4+ T cells, then blood naive.

Semi-nested PCR with Nested Universal Primer A followed constant-region reverse priming of full-length variable regions. TCRdb reprocessed the 5' RACE reads via MiXCR and lists one record per CDR3 protein. This table holds 35,000 to 50,000 distinct CDR3 sequences, 20% to 25% found once. This CDR3 region has 14 residues. Trimming left V 3 bases short and J 7 bases short, with 13 bases between. Looked up from germline, CDR1 is SGDLS and CDR2 is YYNGEE. Cells sorted as Tregs were CD4+, CD25+ and CD127-/low. This chain connects TRBV9 to TRBJ1-4; D may be TRBD1 (5 bases). The sequenced material came from Tregs sorted from blood. The sequence derives from a female donor with breast cancer. The CDR3 loop reads CASSAGDGGEKLFF. The CDR3 coding sequence is TGTGCCAGCAGCGCAGGAGACGGGGGTGAAAAACTGTTTTTT.